The clone carrying this TCR beta chain was picked up one time. The length of the CDR3 is 17 residues. This sample was taken from a study of shared clonotypes between healthy human individuals. Some clones are missing from TCRdb's copy, which holds only in-frame ones; the method was immunoSEQ multiplex PCR. The table lists 2.3 million or so clones, approximately 95% of them singletons. The sequencing sample was made of naive CD4+ T cells from PBMCs. As to subset: CD45RA+ positively selected. The receptor's source is a man aged 18 to 29 in good health. Some clones in this sample may be carry-over from other donors' samples. The chain links TRBV21-1 to TRBJ2-1; the DNA was not used to check the table's D call, TRBD1. TRBV21-1 counts as a pseudogene. CDR3 sequence: CASSKSDRGRSYNEQFF. Written as DNA, the CDR3 is TGTGCCAGCAGCAAATCAGACAGGGGGCGATCCTACAATGAGCAGTTCTTC.